The 32 T cell receptor beta chains presented below share a single source sample, sequenced in a study of CD8+ T cells in alopecia areata. Treatment in this sample: oral pan-JAK inhibitor, 5-10 mg twice daily. The authors extracted RNA and reverse transcribed it into cDNA as the sequencing template. Profiled with immunoSEQ multiplex PCR; TCRdb holds only in-frame clones, not every one. The table has roughly 110,000 clones, 84% seen once. Sequencing used CD8+ T cells sorted from blood, obtained at week 24, from a patient treated with tofacitinib. The receptor source for this set is a human donor with alopecia areata.

This clone was seen a few times. Here the CDR3 reads CASSAVGNYGYTF. DNA of the CDR3: TGTGCCAGCTCCGCAGTAGGGAACTATGGCTACACCTTC. This rearrangement joins TRBV11-2 to TRBJ1-2; the D is unclear. CDR3 length: 13 amino acids. Germline CDR1 and CDR2: SGHAT and FQNNGV. Trimming removed 8 bases from V and 2 bases from J, with 12 bases in between.

The chain combines TRBV6-5 with TRBJ1-5, with a possible D match to TRBD1 (5 bases). This CDR3 comprises 13 residues. From germline, CDR1 is MNHEY and CDR2 SVGAGI. The V gene lost 10 bases and the J gene lost 2 bases, with 12 bases spanning the gap. The CDR3 DNA is TGTGCCACCGCGTCGGGGGGCAATCAGCCCCAGCATTTT. It yields the protein CATASGGNQPQHF.

The chain couples TRBV5-6 to TRBJ2-7; TRBD1 agrees at 9 bases. This CDR3 has 13 residues. V lost 4 bases, J lost 3 bases, and 2 bases stayed unmatched. CDR1 is SGHDT and CDR2 is YYEEEE in the germline V gene. The CDR3 is CASSGGQGYEQYF. The CDR3 region has the DNA TGTGCCAGCAGCGGGGGACAGGGCTACGAGCAGTACTTC.

The V call is TRBV7-9, the J call TRBJ2-7, with 8 bases lining up with TRBD1. V shed 4 bases and J 3 bases; nucleotides not matched to a gene: 2. The CDR3 consists of 13 residues. In germline, CDR1 is SEHNR, CDR2 FQNEAQ (reference sequence). CDR3 residues: CASSSTGGYEQYF. Written as DNA, the CDR3 is TGTGCCAGCAGCTCCACAGGGGGCTACGAGCAGTACTTC.

This chain links TRBV13 with TRBJ2-3; TRBD2 agrees at 8 bases. Germline lookup yields CDR1 PRHDT and CDR2 FYEKMQ (reference sequence). The ends lost 4 bases at V and 6 bases at J; junction bases unmatched: 6. The CDR3 has 14 amino acids. The CDR3 region has the DNA TGTGCCAGCAGCTCGGGGGGGCTGATGGATACGCAGTATTTT. It specifies CASSSGGLMDTQYF.

The chain recombines TRBV4-2 with TRBJ2-7; 9 bases line up with TRBD2. This CDR3 is built from 16 residues. V shed 0 bases and J 4 bases; nucleotides not matched to a gene: 7. Germline CDR1 reads LGHNA; CDR2 reads YNFKEQ. As DNA, the CDR3 is TGTGCCAGCAGCCAAGATTACCTAGCGGGGCTGTACGAGCAGTACTTC. Amino acid sequence: CASSQDYLAGLYEQYF.

The V gene is TRBV6-5, the J gene TRBJ1-1, with D perhaps TRBD1 (6 bases). The CDR3 is 14 residues long. V was clipped by 2 bases and J by 2 bases, with 9 bases between them. Germline assignment: CDR1 MNHEY and CDR2 SVGAGI. The DNA for the CDR3 is TGTGCCAGCAGTTACGGGGGCCTCAACACTGAAGCTTTCTTT. This encodes CASSYGGLNTEAFF.

The chain joins TRBV7-8 to TRBJ2-7; the D gene is possibly TRBD2 (6 bases). CDR1 and CDR2 from the germline V gene are SGHVS and FQNEAQ. Trimming removed 0 bases from V and 0 bases from J, with 6 bases in between. The CDR3 is made up of 14 amino acids. The CDR3 coding sequence is TGTGCCAGCAGCTTAGCGACTAGCTCCTACGAGCAGTACTTC. Amino acids: CASSLATSSYEQYF.

The chain has TRBV6-1 and TRBJ2-3, with 9 bases identical to TRBD1. With the DNA end fitting TRBJ1-5 better, the J assignment may be wrong. Germline V gene lookup returns CDR1 MNHNS and CDR2 SASEGT. CDR3 length: 18 residues. The CDR3 coding sequence is TGTGCCAGCAGTGAAGCGCTCCGGACAGGGGTTGGCACAGATACGCAGCATTTT. Translating it yields CASSEALRTGVGTDTQHF.

The CDR3 DNA is TGCGCCAGCAGCCAAGGGGTTAAGGCCGAGCAGTACTTC. Encoded protein: CASSQGVKAEQYF. V usage is TRBV4-3 and J usage is TRBJ2-7; D call uncertain. The germline V gene encodes CDR1 LGHNA and CDR2 YSLEER. The CDR3 is 13 amino acids. V was clipped by 1 base and J by 6 bases, with 10 bases between them.

The rearrangement joins TRBV29-1 to TRBJ2-1; D is unresolved. Per the germline V gene, CDR1 is SQVTM and CDR2 is ANQGSEA. The V and J ends lost 4 bases and 4 bases respectively, with 11 bases between them. This CDR3 has 13 residues. In DNA, the CDR3 is TGCAGCGTTGTTTGGCAGAATTACAATGAGCAGTTCTTC. Its protein is CSVVWQNYNEQFF.

The CDR3 region has the DNA TGTGCCAGCAGTTTTCTAGCGGGGGGCGGGACCGGGGAGCTGTTTTTT. It translates to CASSFLAGGGTGELFF. The chain recombines TRBV27 with TRBJ2-2; 11 bases map to TRBD2. The CDR3 length is 16 residues. From germline, CDR1 is MNHEY and CDR2 SMNVEV (reference sequence). The ends lost 3 bases at V and 5 bases at J; junction bases unmatched: 5.

V gene TRBV7-8 combines with J gene TRBJ2-6, with D tentatively TRBD1 or TRBD2 (5 bases each). Trimming removed 1 base from V and 0 bases from J, with 10 bases in between. The CDR3 has 17 amino acids. From germline, CDR1 is SGHVS and CDR2 FQNEAQ. This chain's CDR3 is CASSLGSRGSGANVLTF. The CDR3 bases are TGTGCCAGCAGCTTAGGGTCGAGGGGCTCTGGGGCCAACGTCCTGACTTTC.

The chain is built from TRBV19 and TRBJ2-4; 8 bases line up with TRBD1. This CDR3 spans 15 amino acids. Trimming at V came to 1 base and at J to 8 bases, leaving 7 bases not matched to a gene. CDR1 is LNHDA and CDR2 is SQIVND in the germline V gene (reference sequence). CDR3 residues: CASSIGPGGEYIQYF. In DNA, the CDR3 is TGTGCCAGTAGTATAGGGCCAGGGGGCGAGTACATTCAGTACTTC.

With respect to this clone: At one boundary the junction diverges from the germline segment, which might be a read error. This chain joins TRBV7-6 and TRBJ2-5; a possible D gene is TRBD2 (6 bases). CDR1 and CDR2 from the germline V gene are SGHVS and FNYEAQ. This CDR3 is built from 11 residues. The CDR3 protein is CAGFERGWLDF. CDR3 bases: TGTGCCGGCTTTGAACGGGGGTGGTTGGACTTC.

J is TRBJ1-6 and V is TRBV5-4, with TRBD1 matching 8 bases. Unmatched junction bases numbered 10, after V lost 3 bases and J lost 8 bases. The CDR3 totals 16 residues. Germline CDR1 reads SGHNT; CDR2 reads YYREEE (reference sequence). The CDR3 here is CASSSTTDREDSPLHF. In nucleotides, the CDR3 is TGTGCCAGCAGCTCAACCACGGACAGGGAGGATTCACCCCTCCACTTT.

The V call is TRBV15, the J call TRBJ1-5; D is uncertain. Trimming cost V 0 bases and J 0 bases, with 6 bases left between them. In germline, CDR1 is LNHNV, CDR2 YYDKDF (reference sequence). The CDR3 has 15 residues. CDR3 DNA: TGTGCCACCAGCAGAGATCGGGATAGCAATCAGCCCCAGCATTTT. Its protein product is CATSRDRDSNQPQHF.

This chain uses TRBV30 with TRBJ2-1; D unresolved. CDR3 length equals 11 residues. Germline assignment: CDR1 GTSNPN and CDR2 SVGIG (reference sequence). The ends were cut back, 4 bases at V and 4 bases at J, with 5 bases in the middle. In DNA, the CDR3 is TGTGCCTGGATCATATACAATGAGCAGTTCTTC. As protein: CAWIIYNEQFF.

The chain has TRBV18 and TRBJ1-1; 9 bases fit TRBD1. The CDR3 has 13 residues. Germline CDR1 KGHSH, CDR2 LQKENI. V dropped 1 base and J dropped 8; count of bases not matched to a gene: 2. This CDR3 reads CASSPRTGVEAFF. The DNA of the CDR3 is TGTGCCAGCTCACCACGGACAGGGGTAGAAGCTTTCTTT.

The V and J genes are TRBV19 and TRBJ2-7; unclear D gene. The V gene's germline CDR1 is LNHDA and CDR2 SQIVND (reference sequence). The CDR3 is 13 residues long. Deletions cut 5 bases from V and 0 bases from J, with 8 bases between. This CDR3 is CASSVGHSYEQYF. CDR3 nucleotide sequence: TGTGCCAGTAGTGTAGGGCACTCCTACGAGCAGTACTTC. Variable domain in full (rest from reference TRBV19 and TRBJ2-7): DGGITQSPKYLFRKEGQNVTLSCEQNLNHDAMYWYRQDPGQGLRLIYYSQIVNDFQKGDIAEGYSVSREKKESFPLTVTSAQKNPTAFYLCASSVGHSYEQYFGPGTRLTVT.

The J gene is TRBJ2-7, the V gene TRBV25-1; D could derive from TRBD1 or TRBD2 (5 bases each). The CDR3 length is 14 residues. Germline CDR1 reads MGHDK; CDR2 reads SYGVNS. The V end lost 3 bases, the J end lost 1 base, and 10 bases lay between the germline ends. CDR3 residues: CASSDWGRSYEQYF. CDR3 DNA sequence: TGTGCCAGCAGTGATTGGGGACGGTCCTACGAGCAGTACTTC.

V gene TRBV12-5 combines with J gene TRBJ1-1; 9 nucleotides line up with TRBD1. The length of the CDR3 is 12 residues. Trimming took 7 bases from V and 11 from J; bases not matched to a gene: 8. The V gene's germline CDR1 is LGHNT and CDR2 FRNRAP. CDR3 loop: CASVPPDRGAFF. In DNA form, the CDR3 reads TGTGCTAGTGTGCCTCCGGACAGGGGTGCTTTCTTT.

This chain joins TRBV4-1 and TRBJ2-7; 8 nucleotides agree with TRBD1. Germline trimming cut 1 base from V and 7 bases from J; bases unmatched to any gene: 12. The CDR3 consists of 16 residues. Germline CDR1 and CDR2: MGHRA and YSYEKL. This CDR3 reads CASSQVGQGASWEQYF. The CDR3 nucleotides read TGCGCCAGCAGCCAAGTCGGGCAGGGGGCTTCTTGGGAGCAGTACTTC.

The chain couples TRBV7-9 to TRBJ2-1, with 7 positions matching TRBD2. This CDR3 spans 16 amino acids. Per germline, CDR1 SEHNR and CDR2 FQNEAQ (reference sequence). Trimming cost V 5 bases and J 2 bases; bases outside gene matches: 9. As DNA, the CDR3 is TGTGCCAGCAGCGCAAGGGCTAGCGGACCCTACAATGAGCAGTTCTTC. It is translated as CASSARASGPYNEQFF.

The chain employs TRBV7-2 and TRBJ2-3; D is uncertain. Germline V gene lookup returns CDR1 SGHTA and CDR2 FQGNSA. V was cut by 7 bases and J by 3 bases, with 14 bases left in between. The CDR3 totals 14 residues. The CDR3 spells CASKGSGRTDTQYF. DNA for the CDR3: TGTGCCAGCAAAGGTTCCGGGCGGACAGATACGCAGTATTTT. The complete variable domain, with remaining parts taken from reference TRBV7-2 and TRBJ2-3, reads GAGVSQSPSNKVTEKGKDVELRCDPISGHTALYWYRQSLGQGLEFLIYFQGNSAPDKSGLPSDRFSAERTGGSVSTLTIQRTQQEDSAVYLCASKGSGRTDTQYFGPGTRLTVL.

The chain links TRBV5-1 to TRBJ2-5; maybe TRBD2 (6 bases). Trimming cost V 0 bases and J 2 bases, with 8 bases left between them. This CDR3 spans 14 amino acids. Germline V CDR1 and CDR2: SGHRS, YFSETQ. The CDR3 DNA follows: TGCGCCAGCAGCTTGGGGGCGGGACAAGAGACCCAGTACTTC. Translated, it gives CASSLGAGQETQYF.

V gene TRBV14 combines with J gene TRBJ1-2, with TRBD1 identical over 7 bases. V trimming: 1 base; J trimming: 3 bases; junction bases outside the gene matches: 8. The CDR3 has 16 amino acids. Per the germline V gene, CDR1 is SGHDN and CDR2 is FVKESK. The CDR3: CASSQGNRGQYYGYTF. The CDR3 bases are TGTGCCAGCAGCCAAGGGAATCGGGGACAGTACTATGGCTACACCTTC.

The chain has TRBV27 and TRBJ1-2, with a possible D match to TRBD1 (5 bases). Trimming removed 5 bases from V and 4 bases from J, with 23 bases in between. The CDR3 is 17 amino acids. CDR1 is MNHEY, CDR2 SMNVEV, per germline (reference sequence). This chain's CDR3 is CASSLIPGQGALYGYTF. For the CDR3, the DNA is TGTGCCAGCAGTCTTATCCCCGGTCAGGGCGCTCTCTATGGCTACACCTTC.

J is TRBJ2-3 and V is TRBV2; possible D gene TRBD2, 5 bases. The CDR3 covers 16 residues. Germline-derived CDR1 and CDR2 are SNHLY and FYNNEI. Trimming took 2 bases from V and 12 from J, leaving 24 bases between them. For the CDR3, the DNA is TGTGCCAGCAGTGAACGTATAAGCGAGGGCCAGGCGGATCAGTATTTT. This encodes CASSERISEGQADQYF.

V is TRBV10-2 and J is TRBJ2-7; either TRBD1 or TRBD2 may supply D (6 bases each). The V and J ends lost 8 bases and 0 bases respectively, with 20 bases between them. The CDR3 contains 16 residues. In germline, CDR1 is WSHSY, CDR2 SAAADI. CDR3 protein: CASLRGGTVNSYEQYF. Written as DNA, the CDR3 is TGCGCCAGCCTCAGGGGCGGGACGGTAAACTCCTACGAGCAGTACTTC.

The rearrangement joins TRBV4-1 to TRBJ2-3; D call uncertain. The CDR3 loop spans 14 amino acids. V lost 3 bases and J lost 2, with 9 bases in between. CDR1 MGHRA and CDR2 YSYEKL come from the germline V gene. The CDR3 DNA sequence: TGCGCCAGCAGCCAGGTCCGCGACACAGATACGCAGTATTTT. Translated, it gives CASSQVRDTDTQYF.

V usage is TRBV30 and J usage is TRBJ1-2; D gene unclear. The germline V gene encodes CDR1 GTSNPN and CDR2 SVGIG (reference sequence). The length of the CDR3 is 14 residues. The germline V and J ends were trimmed by 0 bases and 0 bases, with 8 bases remaining between them. CDR3 sequence (DNA): TGTGCCTGGAGTGTACTCGGTGCTAACTATGGCTACACCTTC. Translated: CAWSVLGANYGYTF.